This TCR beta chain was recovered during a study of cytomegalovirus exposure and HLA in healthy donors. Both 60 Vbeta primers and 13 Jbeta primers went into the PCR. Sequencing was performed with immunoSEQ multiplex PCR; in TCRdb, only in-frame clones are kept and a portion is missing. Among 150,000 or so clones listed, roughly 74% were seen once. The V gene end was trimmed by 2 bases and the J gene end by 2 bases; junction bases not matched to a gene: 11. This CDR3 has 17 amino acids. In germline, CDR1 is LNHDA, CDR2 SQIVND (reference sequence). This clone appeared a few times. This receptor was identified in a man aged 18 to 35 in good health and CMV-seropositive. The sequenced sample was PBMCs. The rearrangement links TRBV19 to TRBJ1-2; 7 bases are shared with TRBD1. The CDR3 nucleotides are TGTGCCAGTAGTATAAGGGGGACAGAGTACTTAAACTATGGCTACACCTTC. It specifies CASSIRGTEYLNYGYTF.